Presented here are 29 T cell receptor beta chains from one specimen sequenced in a study of shared clonotypes between healthy human individuals (dated by TCRdb to between 2020 and 2021). CD8 naive samples consisted of CD45RO-negative cells that were positively selected for CCR7, yielding a CD45RA+CCR7+ population without TemRA cells. Library preparation was by the immunoSEQ multiplex PCR assay. In TCRdb, the immuneACCESS table is reduced to in-frame sequences with V and J assigned. These tables do not hold every clone; where another copy was compared, an unresolved V gene accounts for under half, and the others remain unexplained. For this sample the table gives about 800,000 clones, of which 90% to 98% were detected only once. The ten top clones hold approximately 0.2% of the sample. Material for sequencing was naive CD8+ T cells sorted from blood. The cell subset or site label here, explained by the study, means: CD45RA+CCR7+. The receptors come from a man under 40 in good health.

This clone was recorded only once. Other nucleotide sequences in the sample specify the same CDR3. This chain connects TRBV19 to TRBJ2-7, with D hard to call. V gave up 0 bases and J gave up 1 base, with 7 bases separating them. Looked up from germline, CDR1 is LNHDA and CDR2 is SQIVND (reference sequence). CDR3 length: 14 amino acids. For the CDR3, the DNA is TGTGCCAGTAGTATAGATCTTAGTTCCTACGAGCAGTACTTC. Amino acids: CASSIDLSSYEQYF.

The CDR3 sequence: CASSQVLAKEQYF. CDR3 DNA: TGCGCCAGCAGCCAAGTACTAGCGAAAGAGCAGTACTTC. The V call is TRBV4-1, the J call TRBJ2-7, with 7 positions matching TRBD2. Trimming took 1 base from V and 7 from J; bases not matched to a gene: 4. Germline assignment: CDR1 MGHRA and CDR2 YSYEKL. This CDR3 comprises 13 residues.

The rearrangement joins TRBV6-5 to TRBJ1-1; D ambiguous. The CDR3 sequence is 13 residues long. CDR1 and CDR2 (germline): MNHEY, SVGAGI. The V end was cut by 2 bases, the J end by 1 base, with 5 bases between. CDR3 protein: CASSYRPNTEAFF. The DNA of the CDR3 is TGTGCCAGCAGTTACCGTCCGAACACTGAAGCTTTCTTT.

This chain connects TRBV11-2 to TRBJ1-3; 8 bases line up with TRBD1. In germline, CDR1 is SGHAT, CDR2 FQNNGV. This CDR3 region has 17 residues. J lost 2 bases, V lost 1 base, and 7 bases had no gene match. CDR3 amino acids: CASSLVGARGPGNTIYF. The CDR3 bases are TGTGCCAGCAGCTTAGTGGGGGCCAGGGGGCCTGGAAACACCATATATTTT.

The chain couples TRBV12-2 to TRBJ1-1. TRBV12-2 has pseudogene status. CDR3 size: 13 residues. The CDR3 DNA follows: TGTGCCCGACTGGGGGGACAGAACACTGAAGCTTTCTTT. This sequence encodes CARLGGQNTEAFF.

This clone was seen only once. The rearrangement links TRBV27 to TRBJ1-2; 10 bases line up with TRBD1. After removal of 3 bases from V and 4 bases from J, the junction contained 5 bases not matched to a gene. Germline V CDR1 and CDR2: MNHEY, SMNVEV (reference sequence). The CDR3 runs to 15 residues. The CDR3 DNA reads TGTGCCAGCAGTTTCGGGACAGGGGCTTCCTATGGCTACACCTTC. It codes for CASSFGTGASYGYTF.

V and J are TRBV7-2 and TRBJ1-4, with D tentatively TRBD1 (5 bases). The CDR3 totals 16 residues. CDR1 and CDR2 from the germline V gene are SGHTA and FQGNSA. Trimming pared 3 bases from V and 3 bases from J, leaving 14 bases between. Here the CDR3 reads CASSLGVLEANEKLFF. The CDR3 DNA reads as TGTGCCAGCAGCTTGGGGGTGCTGGAAGCTAATGAAAAACTGTTTTTT.

The count of this clone is one. V gene TRBV9 combines with J gene TRBJ1-1; D gene ambiguous. With 4 bases removed from V and 4 bases from J, the gap between germline ends came to 14 bases. The germline gives CDR1 SGDLS, CDR2 YYNGEE. This CDR3 is built from 14 residues. CDR3 region: CASSPVSVGTEAFF. The CDR3 DNA reads TGTGCCAGCAGCCCCGTTTCAGTGGGCACTGAAGCTTTCTTT.

In the case of this clone: Other DNA sequences in this specimen translate into the identical CDR3. The rearrangement joins TRBV19 to TRBJ2-7, with D possibly being TRBD2 (6 bases). CDR1 is LNHDA and CDR2 is SQIVND in the germline V gene (reference sequence). V was pared by 1 base and J by 5 bases, with 9 bases between. There are 13 residues in the CDR3. In DNA form, the CDR3 reads TGTGCCAGTAGTATAGTTCCGGGAGACGAGCAGTACTTC. Its protein is CASSIVPGDEQYF.

The chain couples TRBV4-3 to TRBJ1-1; D is unclear. The V end lost 0 bases, the J end lost 1 base, and 6 bases lay between the germline ends. The V gene's germline CDR1 is LGHNA and CDR2 YSLEER. The CDR3 runs 14 residues. Here the CDR3 DNA reads TGCGCCAGCAGCCAAGAGCTGAGGAACACTGAAGCTTTCTTT. It encodes CASSQELRNTEAFF.

The chain carries TRBV6-1 and TRBJ1-1; D is unresolved. Trimming took 7 bases from V and 2 from J, leaving 5 bases between them. The CDR3 consists of 11 residues. The germline gives CDR1 MNHNS, CDR2 SASEGT. Written as DNA, the CDR3 is TGTGCCAGCACAGGTAACACTGAAGCTTTCTTT. It translates to CASTGNTEAFF.

In the case of this clone: Sequence at one end of the junction differs from germline and may be a read error. This chain joins TRBV7-7 and TRBJ2-1; D is possibly TRBD2 (5 bases). Germline V lookup: CDR1 SSHAT, CDR2 FNYEAQ (reference sequence). CDR3 length equals 14 residues. CDR3 residues: CASTRWRADNEQFF. The CDR3 DNA reads as TGTGCTAGCACTCGATGGCGGGCGGACAATGAGCAGTTCTTC. Full variable domain (remainder filled in from reference TRBV7-7 and TRBJ2-1): GAGVSQSPRYKVTKRGQDVTLRCDPISSHATLYWYQQALGQGPEFLTYFNYEAQPDKSGLPSDRFSAERPEGSISTLTIQRTEQRDSAMYRCASTRWRADNEQFFGPGTRLTVL.

The chain links TRBV4-2 to TRBJ2-7; D gene uncertain. V lost 0 bases, J lost 0 bases, and 6 bases lay in between. The CDR3 sequence is 14 residues long. CDR1 and CDR2 (germline): LGHNA, YNFKEQ. CDR3 residues: CASSQDRNSYEQYF. In DNA form, the CDR3 reads TGTGCCAGCAGCCAAGATCGGAACTCCTACGAGCAGTACTTC.

V and J are TRBV11-2 and TRBJ1-2; D might be TRBD1 (5 bases). The CDR3 totals 13 residues. Germline V gene lookup returns CDR1 SGHAT and CDR2 FQNNGV. V lost 6 bases, J lost 4 bases, and 12 bases lay in between. As DNA, the CDR3 is TGTGCCAGCAGAGGAACAGGCCGCTATGGCTACACCTTC. Translating gives CASRGTGRYGYTF.

V usage is TRBV7-9 and J usage is TRBJ2-1; 7 bases are a match to TRBD2. The CDR3 spans 15 residues. Trimming cost V 1 base and J 7 bases; bases outside gene matches: 7. CDR1 SEHNR and CDR2 FQNEAQ come from the germline V gene (reference sequence). DNA for the CDR3: TGTGCCAGCAGCTTAGGGGTCGGGGGGAAGAATGAGCAGTTCTTC. Translating it yields CASSLGVGGKNEQFF.

A single count supports this clone. This chain uses TRBV12-5 with TRBJ2-3; D ambiguous. CDR1 and CDR2 (germline): LGHNT, FRNRAP. The CDR3 runs 13 residues. V was cut by 2 bases and J by 3 bases, with 6 bases left in between. The CDR3 is CASGLSATDTQYF. The CDR3, as DNA: TGTGCTAGTGGTTTGTCGGCGACAGATACGCAGTATTTT.

This chain joins TRBV29-1 and TRBJ1-1; the match to TRBD1 covers 8 bases. CDR1 SQVTM and CDR2 ANQGSEA come from the germline V gene. The trim removed 6 bases at V and 1 base at J, leaving 4 bases unmatched. The CDR3 is 13 residues long. Here the CDR3 DNA reads TGCAGCGTCGGAGGGACAGGGAACACTGAAGCTTTCTTT. Its translation: CSVGGTGNTEAFF.

This clone was detected only once. This rearrangement joins TRBV19 to TRBJ2-2; TRBD2 aligns across 10 bases. V lost 7 bases, J lost 8 bases, and 13 bases stayed unmatched. CDR3 length: 16 amino acids. Germline V gene sequence: CDR1 LNHDA, CDR2 SQIVND (reference sequence). The CDR3 region has the DNA TGTGCCAGTACCCCAAGTGGTAGCGGGAGGCCAGGGGAGCTGTTTTTT. This codes for CASTPSGSGRPGELFF. The variable domain in full, completed from reference TRBV19 and TRBJ2-2, reads DGGITQSPKYLFRKEGQNVTLSCEQNLNHDAMYWYRQDPGQGLRLIYYSQIVNDFQKGDIAEGYSVSREKKESFPLTVTSAQKNPTAFYLCASTPSGSGRPGELFFGEGSRLTVL.

This chain links TRBV27 with TRBJ2-3, with a possible D match to TRBD2 (6 bases). Germline V gene sequence: CDR1 MNHEY, CDR2 SMNVEV (reference sequence). Trimming stripped 8 bases from V and 2 bases from J, with 17 bases between. This CDR3 has 15 residues. The CDR3 DNA sequence: TGTGCCAGCGGCCCTCTAGCGTATATCACAGATACGCAGTATTTT. Protein product: CASGPLAYITDTQYF.

This chain links TRBV20-1 with TRBJ2-1; D remains ambiguous. The CDR3 covers 11 residues. Germline CDR1 and CDR2: DFQATT and SNEGSKA (reference sequence). Trimming left V 5 bases short and J 6 bases short, with 8 bases between. The CDR3 loop is CSAWRGNEQFF. The DNA for the CDR3 is TGCAGTGCTTGGAGAGGCAATGAGCAGTTCTTC.

This clone was seen a few times. The genes are TRBV5-3 and TRBJ1-5, with D tentatively TRBD1 (5 bases). TRBV5-3 is an open reading frame, and its role is uncertain. This CDR3 has 16 amino acids. Trimming left V 3 bases short and J 2 bases short, with 15 bases between. CDR3 sequence (DNA): TGTGCCAGAAGCTACTCCAAGGGGCAAGGCAATCAGCCCCAGCATTTT. It specifies CARSYSKGQGNQPQHF.

The chain uses TRBV7-9 and TRBJ1-2; tentative D call: TRBD1 (6 bases). Trimming left V 1 base short and J 8 bases short, with 11 bases between. The CDR3 runs to 13 residues. Germline V gene sequence: CDR1 SEHNR, CDR2 FQNEAQ (reference sequence). DNA of the CDR3: TGTGCCAGCAGCTTAGAAGGGGGGGACGGCTACACCTTC. Protein: CASSLEGGDGYTF.

The chain has TRBV9 and TRBJ1-1, with a tentative D call TRBD1 (5 bases). CDR3 length: 14 residues. V dropped 3 bases and J dropped 1 base, with 10 bases sitting between them. Per the germline V gene, CDR1 is SGDLS and CDR2 is YYNGEE. This chain's CDR3 is CASSAATGNTEAFF. The DNA of the CDR3 is TGTGCCAGCAGCGCAGCTACAGGGAACACTGAAGCTTTCTTT.

The V gene is TRBV12-5, the J gene TRBJ2-3; 8 bases are shared with TRBD1. The CDR3 has 15 amino acids. Germline CDR1 LGHNT, CDR2 FRNRAP. V dropped 1 base and J dropped 4; count of bases not matched to a gene: 4. The CDR3 loop reads CASGLGDRGADTQYF. CDR3 nucleotide sequence: TGTGCTAGTGGTTTGGGAGACAGGGGCGCAGATACGCAGTATTTT.

The chain couples TRBV10-1 to TRBJ1-1; TRBD1 agrees at 7 bases. The CDR3 spans 13 residues. With V trimmed by 5 bases and J by 8 bases, 8 bases remained unmatched. CDR1 is WNHNN, CDR2 SYGVQD, per germline (reference sequence). The DNA of the CDR3 is TGCGCCAGCAGTTTACAGGGAGGGGGCGAAGCTTTCTTT. It encodes CASSLQGGGEAFF.

J is TRBJ1-1 and V is TRBV13; D remains unclear. The CDR3 totals 14 residues. Trimming shortened V by 5 bases and J by 1 base, and 11 bases separated the two germline ends. Germline-derived CDR1 and CDR2 are PRHDT and FYEKMQ (reference sequence). CDR3 residues: CASSPIRSNTEAFF. Here the CDR3 DNA reads TGTGCCAGCAGCCCAATCAGGTCGAACACTGAAGCTTTCTTT.

This chain links TRBV13 with TRBJ2-1; D remains ambiguous. CDR3 length: 15 residues. Germline assignment: CDR1 PRHDT and CDR2 FYEKMQ (reference sequence). With 2 bases removed from V and 5 bases from J, the gap between germline ends came to 13 bases. CDR3 DNA: TGTGCCAGCAGCTTACACGGCAGCGACGACAATGAGCAGTTCTTC. It translates to CASSLHGSDDNEQFF.

The rearrangement uses TRBV6-5 and TRBJ2-2; 8 positions agree with TRBD1. The CDR3 is 14 residues long. The ends lost 2 bases at V and 7 bases at J; junction bases unmatched: 3. Per germline, CDR1 MNHEY and CDR2 SVGAGI. As DNA, the CDR3 is TGTGCCAGCAGTTACACAGGGGGGAGCGGGGAGCTGTTTTTT. This codes for CASSYTGGSGELFF.

The genes are TRBV19 and TRBJ1-1; D ambiguous. CDR3 size: 13 residues. Between the trimmed V and J ends, which lost 6 bases and 4 bases, there was a span of 12 bases. From germline, CDR1 is LNHDA and CDR2 SQIVND (reference sequence). For the CDR3, the DNA is TGTGCCAGTAGCACGGACGGAGGCACTGAAGCTTTCTTT. Its protein product is CASSTDGGTEAFF.